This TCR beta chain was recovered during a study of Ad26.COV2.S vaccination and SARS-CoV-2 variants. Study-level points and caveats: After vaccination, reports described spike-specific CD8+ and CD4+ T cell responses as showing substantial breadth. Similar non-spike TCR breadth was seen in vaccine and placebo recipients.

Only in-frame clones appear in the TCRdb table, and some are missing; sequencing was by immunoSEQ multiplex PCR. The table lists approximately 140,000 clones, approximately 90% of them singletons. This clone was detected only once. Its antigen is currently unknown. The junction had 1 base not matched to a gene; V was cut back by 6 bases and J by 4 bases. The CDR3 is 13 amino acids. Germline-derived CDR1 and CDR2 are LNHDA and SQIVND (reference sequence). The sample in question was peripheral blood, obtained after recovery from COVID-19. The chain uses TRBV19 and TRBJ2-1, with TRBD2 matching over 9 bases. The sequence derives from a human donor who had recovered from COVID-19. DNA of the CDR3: TGTGCCAGTAGCGCGGGGGGGTACAATGAGCAGTTCTTC. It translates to CASSAGGYNEQFF.